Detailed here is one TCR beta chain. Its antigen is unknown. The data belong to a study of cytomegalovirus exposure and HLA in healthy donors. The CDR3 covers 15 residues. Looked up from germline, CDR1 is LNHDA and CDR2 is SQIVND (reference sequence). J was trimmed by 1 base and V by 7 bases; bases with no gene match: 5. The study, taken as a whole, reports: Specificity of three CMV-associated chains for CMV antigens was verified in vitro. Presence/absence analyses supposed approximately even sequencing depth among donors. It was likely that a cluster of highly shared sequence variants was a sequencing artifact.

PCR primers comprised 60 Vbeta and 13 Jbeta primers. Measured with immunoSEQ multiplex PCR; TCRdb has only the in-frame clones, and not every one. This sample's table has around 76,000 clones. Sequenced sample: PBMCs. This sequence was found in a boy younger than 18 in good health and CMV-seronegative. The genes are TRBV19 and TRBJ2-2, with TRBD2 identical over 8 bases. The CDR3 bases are TGTGCCAGTAATGGACTAGCAGAGAACACCGGGGAGCTGTTTTTT. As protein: CASNGLAENTGELFF.